This T cell receptor beta chain derives from a study of radiotherapy plus CTLA-4 blockade in lung cancer. Background on the study: Disease control was present in more than 30% of patients, and objective responses in approximately 20%.

Sequenced by immunoSEQ multiplex PCR; TCRdb stores in-frame clones only, minus some. Of 95,000 to 150,000 clones in the sample, 90% were seen once. The length of the CDR3 is 13 residues. V was pared by 3 bases and J by 1 base, with 5 bases between. Germline V gene sequence: CDR1 LNHDA, CDR2 SQIVND (reference sequence). It was focal radiation plus CTLA-4 blockade with ipilimumab that patients with chemo-refractory metastatic non-small-cell lung cancer received. As to this clone: What it binds is not known.

Findings and limits, study-wide: Radiotherapy with ipilimumab was followed by blood expansion of tumor-derived clones. Early blood T cell clone changes and increased post-radiation serum interferon-beta were reportedly the strongest response predictors.

J is TRBJ2-3 and V is TRBV19; D not resolved. This specimen was peripheral blood, taken from a patient treated with radiotherapy plus ipilimumab. This sequence originates from a human donor with non-small cell lung cancer that progressed on radiotherapy plus ipilimumab. The CDR3 DNA sequence: TGTGCCAGTAGTATTTGGGGCACAGATACGCAGTATTTT. This gives the protein CASSIWGTDTQYF.